Below, 14 T cell receptor beta chains from the same sample are listed, as sequenced in a study of blood T cell repertoires in COVID-19. Method: immunoSEQ multiplex PCR; TCRdb's copy keeps in-frame clones and lacks some. The sample lists 95,000 to 110,000 clones, about 90% occurring once. The sequenced sample consisted of peripheral blood. The receptors here all came from a human donor in a cohort sampled during active COVID-19.

The CDR3 nucleotides are TGTGCCAGCTCACCCGGACAGGGGGCTACTAATGAAAAACTGTTTTTT. Amino acid sequence: CASSPGQGATNEKLFF. The chain couples TRBV18 to TRBJ1-4; 11 bases line up with TRBD1. This CDR3 comprises 16 residues. After removal of 3 bases from V and 2 bases from J, the junction contained 2 bases not matched to a gene. The germline V gene has CDR1 KGHSH and CDR2 LQKENI.

The sample holds one count of this clone. The chain uses TRBV27 and TRBJ2-7, with D perhaps matching TRBD1 (6 bases). This CDR3 is built from 13 residues. V lost 10 bases and J lost 5, with 18 bases in between. The germline gives CDR1 MNHEY, CDR2 SMNVEV (reference sequence). As DNA, the CDR3 is TGTGCCACCGGGCTTTACAGGGCCCACGAGCAGTACTTC. This encodes CATGLYRAHEQYF.

The chain is built from TRBV7-2 and TRBJ2-4, with D uncertain. There are 18 residues in the CDR3. V gave up 2 bases and J gave up 0 bases, with 17 bases separating them. The germline CDR1 and CDR2 sequences are SGHTA and FQGNSA. CDR3 loop: CASSLNGLGVQAKNIQYF. The CDR3 DNA reads as TGTGCCAGCAGCTTAAATGGGCTCGGCGTTCAAGCCAAAAACATTCAGTACTTC.

This chain links TRBV10-1 with TRBJ2-1, with 9 bases lining up with TRBD2. The CDR3 is made up of 16 amino acids. Germline V gives CDR1 WNHNN, CDR2 SYGVQD (reference sequence). V trimming: 4 bases; J trimming: 5 bases; junction bases outside the gene matches: 9. The chain's CDR3 is CASSGRGLAGHNEQFF. In DNA, the CDR3 is TGCGCCAGCAGTGGCAGGGGACTAGCAGGGCACAATGAGCAGTTCTTC.

The chain has TRBV30 and TRBJ2-5; 7 bases fit TRBD1. The CDR3 contains 13 residues. Per the germline V gene, CDR1 is GTSNPN and CDR2 is SVGIG (reference sequence). J gave up 1 base and V 3 bases, and 2 bases lay outside the gene matches. The CDR3 DNA reads as TGTGCCTGGAGGAGGACAGGCCAAGAGACCCAGTACTTC. Protein sequence: CAWRRTGQETQYF.

The gene calls are TRBV4-1 and TRBJ2-3; D unclear. Germline CDR1 reads MGHRA; CDR2 reads YSYEKL. The germline V and J ends were trimmed by 2 bases and 0 bases, with 21 bases remaining between them. This CDR3 is built from 19 residues. The CDR3 DNA reads as TGCGCCAGCAGCCAATCGACGCGGTCGATACCCAATAGCACAGATACGCAGTATTTT. It yields the protein CASSQSTRSIPNSTDTQYF.

Regarding this clone: At one end, the junction sequence differs from germline, possibly due to a read error. CDR3 bases: TGTGCCAGTAGTATAGACGGACTAGCGGGGGGTAGGGTCTTC. Encoded protein: CASSIDGLAGGRVF. This sequence joins TRBV19 and TRBJ2-1; TRBD2 matches at 14 bases. The germline gives CDR1 LNHDA, CDR2 SQIVND (reference sequence). The CDR3 is 14 amino acids.

This chain connects TRBV5-1 to TRBJ2-3, with 9 nucleotides matching TRBD2. Looked up from germline, CDR1 is SGHRS and CDR2 is YFSETQ. CDR3 length: 17 amino acids. V shed 0 bases and J 1 base; nucleotides not matched to a gene: 6. The CDR3 region has the DNA TGCGCCAGCAGCTTGGGCGGGGGGGCCGTGGGCACAGATACGCAGTATTTT. Amino acid sequence: CASSLGGGAVGTDTQYF. Full variable domain (rest looked up from reference TRBV5-1 and TRBJ2-3): KAGVTQTPRYLIKTRGQQVTLSCSPISGHRSVSWYQQTPGQGLQFLFEYFSETQRNKGNFPGRFSGRQFSNSRSEMNVSTLELGDSALYLCASSLGGGAVGTDTQYFGPGTRLTVL.

The gene calls are TRBV5-6 and TRBJ2-6, with D unresolved. Germline CDR1 SGHDT, CDR2 YYEEEE. V was pared by 1 base and J by 0 bases, with 11 bases between. CDR3 length: 17 amino acids. CDR3 sequence reads: CASSLSHSSSGANVLTF. DNA of the CDR3: TGTGCCAGCAGCTTGTCCCACAGCAGCTCTGGGGCCAACGTCCTGACTTTC.

J is TRBJ2-4 and V is TRBV15, with 7 bases lining up with TRBD2. The CDR3 is made up of 17 amino acids. After removal of 5 bases from V and 2 bases from J, the junction contained 12 bases not matched to a gene. CDR1 is LNHNV and CDR2 is YYDKDF in the germline V gene (reference sequence). CDR3: CATSPPRAGATKNIQYF. CDR3 coding DNA: TGTGCCACCAGCCCACCGCGGGCGGGAGCGACCAAAAACATTCAGTACTTC.

The V and J genes are TRBV4-1 and TRBJ1-4; D not certain. Germline assignment: CDR1 MGHRA and CDR2 YSYEKL. The V end lost 1 base, the J end lost 8 bases, and 20 bases lay between the germline ends. The CDR3 spans 17 residues. The CDR3 loop is CASSQANSGARGEKLFF. The CDR3 DNA follows: TGCGCCAGCAGCCAAGCCAACTCGGGAGCCCGAGGGGAAAAACTGTTTTTT.

This CDR3 is CASSTDRGDYGYTF. Here the CDR3 DNA reads TGTGCCAGCAGCACGGACAGGGGAGACTATGGCTACACCTTC. The chain couples TRBV7-2 to TRBJ1-2, with 9 bases lining up with TRBD1. V shed 5 bases and J 3 bases; nucleotides not matched to a gene: 4. The length of the CDR3 is 14 residues. Germline CDR1 is SGHTA and CDR2 is FQGNSA.

CDR3 bases: TGTGCCAGCAGTCCCCTGGGACACACCGGGGACACTGAAGCTTTCTTT. Its translation is CASSPLGHTGDTEAFF. The rearrangement uses TRBV28 and TRBJ1-1; tentative D call: TRBD1 (6 bases). Trimming stripped 5 bases from V and 3 bases from J, with 19 bases between. The CDR3 covers 16 residues. Germline CDR1 reads MDHEN; CDR2 reads SYDVKM.

The chain carries TRBV25-1 and TRBJ1-2; weak D call: TRBD1 (6 bases). The germline gives CDR1 MGHDK, CDR2 SYGVNS. Trimming left V 3 bases short and J 2 bases short, with 10 bases between. There are 14 residues in the CDR3. Written as DNA, the CDR3 is TGTGCCAGCAGTGAGACGGGGACAAACTATGGCTACACCTTC. Amino acid sequence: CASSETGTNYGYTF.